This T cell receptor beta chain emerged from a study of OX40 agonist ivuxolimab in advanced cancers. Study information: Of the patients, three showed partial responses, one with hepatocellular carcinoma and two with cutaneous melanoma.

This clone was observed a few times. TCRdb's copy holds only in-frame clones and misses some; the assay was immunoSEQ multiplex PCR. Counted here are 45,000 to 50,000 clones, more than 75% occurring once; the ten biggest clones make up less than 2.5%. Trimming cost V 5 bases and J 8 bases, with 15 bases left between them. The CDR3 spans 14 residues. Germline V gives CDR1 MNHEY, CDR2 SVGAGI. The chain joins TRBV6-5 to TRBJ1-4; D is uncertain. The material sequenced was CD4+ or CD8+ T cells sorted from blood, taken in a trial of the OX40 agonist ivuxolimab. This sequence originates from an adult with an advanced solid tumor such as melanoma, head and neck, liver or kidney cancer. The CDR3: CASSTRGGNEKLFF. CDR3 DNA sequence: TGTGCCAGCAGTACCCGCGGAGGGAACGAAAAACTGTTTTTT.